This T cell receptor (beta chain) is drawn from a study of OX40 agonist ivuxolimab in advanced cancers. Overall study: Patients in dose escalation had liver, melanoma, kidney or head and neck cancers. Partial response was recorded in three patients: one hepatocellular carcinoma and two cutaneous melanoma cases. Under the entry rules, prior anti-PD-1, anti-PD-L1 or anti-CTLA-4 therapy was allowed, and about 40% had some.

Sequencing used immunoSEQ multiplex PCR; TCRdb keeps in-frame clones, though not all of them. The table has 40,000 to 60,000 clones, over 80% seen once; the top ten hold roughly 22%. This CDR3 is 14 amino acids long. Trimming stripped 4 bases from V and 4 bases from J, with 12 bases between. The germline CDR1 and CDR2 sequences are SGHTS and YDEGEE. This material consisted of CD4+ or CD8+ T cells sorted from blood, taken in a trial of the OX40 agonist ivuxolimab. The receptor's source is an adult with an advanced solid tumor such as melanoma, head and neck, liver or kidney cancer. The V call is TRBV5-8, the J call TRBJ2-1, with D possibly TRBD1 on 6 matching bases. This chain's CDR3 is CASSRGLGYNEQFF. In nucleotides, the CDR3 is TGTGCCAGCAGCAGGGGGTTGGGGTACAATGAGCAGTTCTTC.